This T cell receptor (beta chain) was profiled in a study of shared clonotypes between healthy human individuals. Study summary: Per donor, CD8 memory used one plate, CD8 naive used two, CD4 memory used three and CD4 naive used three.

Assay execution took place at the deep level. The repertoire was sequenced with immunoSEQ multiplex PCR; TCRdb's copy has only in-frame clones and lacks some. The profile shows 2 million to 2.5 million clones, roughly 95% of them singletons. Germline V CDR1 and CDR2: SGHVS, FNYEAQ. The CDR3 consists of 16 residues. Trimming cost V 1 base and J 2 bases, with 14 bases left between them. Remarks on this clone: What it binds is not known.

Overall study results and limits: The sampled material consisted only of blood, and tissue repertoires are likely to differ. Clonotype sharing across donors was expected to vary with sequencing depth.

This clonotype was sampled from a man between 18 and 35 years old in good health. This chain uses TRBV7-6 with TRBJ2-5; D ambiguous. Sequencing was done on a sample of naive CD4+ T cells sorted from blood. Subset noted: CD45RA+ positively selected. The CDR3 spells CASSLGTHRAQETQYF. In DNA, the CDR3 is TGTGCCAGCAGCTTAGGGACCCACAGAGCTCAAGAGACCCAGTACTTC.